Included here is one TCR beta chain sequence, with context. This specimen belongs to a study of T-cell memory formation after mild COVID-19. TCRdb re-called the 5' RACE reads with MiXCR, one entry per CDR3 protein. Altogether hundreds of thousands of distinct CDR3 sequences are present, roughly 22% being singletons, with the ten largest covering about 8.7%. Germline loops: CDR1 MGHRA, CDR2 YSYEKL. V shed 1 base and J shed 3 bases, with 6 bases lying between them. The CDR3 runs to 13 residues. Sequencing was done on a sample of PBMCs or a T cell subset sorted from them (not recorded which). The receptor was derived from an adult woman who had mild COVID-19 (a few samples of this study predate the infection). Cell type and time point are not known. This chain uses TRBV4-1 with TRBJ1-2; D is possibly TRBD1 (5 bases). The CDR3: CASSQGGDYGYTF. The CDR3, as DNA: TGCGCCAGCAGCCAAGGAGGGGACTATGGCTACACCTTC.